This T cell receptor beta chain was identified during a study of PD-1 blockade in classical Hodgkin lymphoma. TCRdb's table, derived via immunoSEQ multiplex PCR, lists solely in-frame clones and lacks some. The sample gives 21,000 or so clones, about four fifths of which show up once; 17% is in the top ten. On this clone: Its specificity is unknown.

Each and every patient relapsed after autologous stem cell transplantation, and patients got differing brentuximab vedotin exposure. Study-wide results and limits: Complete responders' baseline diversity resembled that of newly diagnosed patients.

The germline V and J ends were trimmed by 3 bases and 7 bases, with 12 bases remaining between them. Germline V CDR1 and CDR2: SNHLY, FYNNEI. The CDR3 extends over 13 amino acids. The sequencing used peripheral blood mononuclear cells (PBMCs), collected before the second cycle of nivolumab. The V gene is TRBV2, the J gene TRBJ2-5, with TRBD2 as a possible D gene (6 bases). The TCR comes from a human donor with classical Hodgkin lymphoma. CDR3 in DNA: TGTGCCAGCAGTGAGACTAGTCCGGGGACCCAGTACTTC. It translates to CASSETSPGTQYF.